Listed below are T cell receptor beta chains from one sample, sequenced in a study of blood T cell repertoires in COVID-19. Assay: immunoSEQ multiplex PCR; the TCRdb copy retains only in-frame clones and omits some. Counted here are 200,000 to 250,000 clones, 86% occurring once; the ten biggest clones make up roughly 2.2%. What was sequenced was peripheral blood. The receptors originated from a woman in her forties or fifties with acute or convalescent COVID-19. CDR3s include the opening cysteine and the closing phenylalanine or tryptophan. The D gene is left open where the match is weak. Clone size is stated in some rows and not others, as once, few, many or a class when expanded.

TRBD1,TRBJ2-7,NA,TRBV5-1,TGCGCCAGCAGCTTTGGACCACCGGGACAGGCGTCCTACGAGCAGTACTTC,CASSFGPPGQASYEQYF
TRBD1,TRBJ2-2,NA,TRBV5-1,TGCGCCAGCAGCTTGACCCGCCGGGACAGGGCGCTAGAGCGCACCGGGGAGCTGTTTTTT,CASSLTRRDRALERTGELFF
NA,TRBJ2-1,few,TRBV19,TGTGCCAGTAGTCTCGCAGGGTTAGACCGCTACAATGAGCAGTTCTTC,CASSLAGLDRYNEQFF
TRBD1,TRBJ2-7,few,TRBV29-1,TGCAGCGTCGGCAGACAGGGGTACGAGCAGTACTTC,CSVGRQGYEQYF
TRBD1,TRBJ1-5,NA,TRBV5-6,TGTGCCAGCAGCCAAACAGGGGACCAGCCCCAGCATTTT,CASSQTGDQPQHF
TRBD1,TRBJ1-2,NA,TRBV7-9,TGTGCCAGCAGCTCCGGACAGGCCTACACCTTC,CASSSGQAYTF
NA,TRBJ1-2,NA,TRBV5-1,TGCGCCAGCAGCTCTCTGTCAGGGCGCGGCGATGGCTACACCTTC,CASSSLSGRGDGYTF
TRBD1,TRBJ1-5,NA,TRBV6-2/TRBV6-3,TGTGCCAGCAGTTACACACGACAGGGGCTCGACCAGCCCCAGCATTTT,CASSYTRQGLDQPQHF
NA,TRBJ1-5,many,TRBV3-1/TRBV3-2,TGTGCCAGCAGCCAAATCGGCGAGGGGCCCCAGCATTTT,CASSQIGEGPQHF
NA,TRBJ2-5,NA,TRBV9,TGTGCCAGCAGCATTACCGGGGGCGGGGGCGAGACCCAGTACTTC,CASSITGGGGETQYF
NA,TRBJ2-7,NA,TRBV7-9,TGTGCCAGCAGTCGGCTGGCGGGCGACGAGCAGTACTTC,CASSRLAGDEQYF
NA,TRBJ1-1,NA,TRBV11-2,TGTGCCAGCAGCCCAGGGTTCATGAACACTGAAGCTTTCTTT,CASSPGFMNTEAFF
TRBD1,TRBJ2-1,NA,TRBV5-8,TGTGCCAGCCGCACTGGACAGGGAAAATCCAATGAGCAGTTCTTC,CASRTGQGKSNEQFF
NA,TRBJ1-4,few,TRBV19,TGTGCCAGTAGTACCATACAGGGTTCAGGGGAAAAACTGTTTTTT,CASSTIQGSGEKLFF
NA,TRBJ1-2,NA,TRBV27,TGTGCCAGCAGTCAGGGCCTGGGCACCTATGGCTACACCTTC,CASSQGLGTYGYTF
NA,TRBJ1-5,NA,TRBV18,TGTGCCAGCTCATCTACAGGGACCCATCAGCCCCAGCATTTT,CASSSTGTHQPQHF
NA,TRBJ2-3,NA,TRBV6-5,TGTGCCAGCAGTTACGGACGAAGGGGGTATACGCAGTATTTT,CASSYGRRGYTQYF
TRBD2,TRBJ2-5,once,TRBV7-8,TGTGCCAGCAGCCACCACGAGAGGCCTAGCGGGGAAGAGACCCAGTACTTC,CASSHHERPSGEETQYF
NA,TRBJ1-1,NA,TRBV3-1/TRBV3-2,TGTGCCAGCAGCCACTGGGGGGGCAACACTGAAGCTTTCTTT,CASSHWGGNTEAFF
NA,TRBJ1-4,NA,TRBV6-5,TGTGCCAGCAGTTTAGGCCCTAGAGGAGTTGGAAAACTGTTTTTT,CASSLGPRGVGKLFF
TRBD1,TRBJ2-1,NA,TRBV2,TGTGCCAGCGGTTCCGGGACAGGGGGCAATGAGCAGTTCTTC,CASGSGTGGNEQFF
TRBD1,TRBJ2-3,NA,TRBV6-5,TGTGCCAGCAGGGGGACAGCCACAGATACGCAGTATTTT,CASRGTATDTQYF
TRBD2,TRBJ2-1,NA,TRBV7-2,TGTGCCAGCAGCTTCCGTAGCGGGACCTCCTACAATGAGCAGTTCTTC,CASSFRSGTSYNEQFF
NA,TRBJ2-2,NA,TRBV6-2/TRBV6-3,TGTGCCAGCAGTTACCCAGGGCGGAACACCGGGGAGCTGTTTTTT,CASSYPGRNTGELFF
TRBD2,TRBJ2-1,NA,TRBV5-1,TGCGCCAGCAGCTTGGGACTAGCGGGGGAGCAGTTCTTC,CASSLGLAGEQFF
NA,TRBJ2-3,NA,TRBV19,TGTGCCAGTAGTGTCCTCGCAGCGCGGGGACCCACAGATACGCAGTATTTT,CASSVLAARGPTDTQYF
TRBD1,TRBJ1-1,few,TRBV5-1,TGCGCCAGCAGCTCGGGATTTACAGGGGTGAACACTGAAGCTTTCTTT,CASSSGFTGVNTEAFF
TRBD1,TRBJ1-5,NA,TRBV5-1,TGCGCCAGCAGCTTGGCGGGACAGGGCGATCAGCCCCAGCATTTT,CASSLAGQGDQPQHF
TRBD1,TRBJ1-3,NA,TRBV5-5,TGTGCCAGCAGCCATCGGACAGGACGAGGAAACACCATATATTTT,CASSHRTGRGNTIYF
NA,TRBJ2-1,NA,TRBV5-1,TGCGCCAGCAGCCCCATCCCGAGCTCCTACAATGAGCAGTTCTTC,CASSPIPSSYNEQFF
NA,TRBJ1-1,once,TRBV18,TGTGCCAGCTCACTTTCAACAGGGCTCACTGAAGCTTTCTTT,CASSLSTGLTEAFF
TRBD2,TRBJ2-1,once,TRBV5-1,TGCGCCAGCGGGCGCTCGGGACTAGCGGGAGTAAATGAGCAGTTCTTC,CASGRSGLAGVNEQFF
NA,TRBJ1-6,NA,TRBV6-5,TGTGCCAGCAGTCACACAACCTCCTATAATTCACCCCTCCACTTT,CASSHTTSYNSPLHF
NA,TRBJ1-3,once,TRBV7-9,TGTGCCAGCAGCTTAGGGGAGCCGATTTCTGGAAACACCATATATTTT,CASSLGEPISGNTIYF
TRBD2,TRBJ2-3,NA,TRBV7-2,TGTGCCAGCAGCCGCGGACTAGCTAGCACAGATACGCAGTATTTT,CASSRGLASTDTQYF
NA,TRBJ2-1,NA,TRBV10-3,TGTGCCATCAGTTGGCGCGGATTATACAATGAGCAGTTCTTC,CAISWRGLYNEQFF
TRBD1,TRBJ2-7,many,TRBV5-6,TGTGCCAGCAGCTTGGTTGGGACAGGGGGGGGTCACGAGCAGTACTTC,CASSLVGTGGGHEQYF
NA,TRBJ1-3,NA,TRBV7-6,TGTGCCAGCAGTCAAATGGACAGCACTTACGGAAACACCATATATTTT,CASSQMDSTYGNTIYF
NA,TRBJ1-5,many,TRBV6-6,TGTGCCAGCAGCCAAGCGTCGACCCAGCCCCAGCATTTT,CASSQASTQPQHF
TRBD1,TRBJ1-2,once,TRBV24-1,TGTGCCACCAGTGATCCTTGGACAGGGAACTATGGCTACACCTTC,CATSDPWTGNYGYTF
NA,TRBJ1-5,NA,TRBV7-2,TGTGCCAGCAGCTTACGGGGGGGGAATCAGCCCCAGCATTTT,CASSLRGGNQPQHF
NA,TRBJ1-2,NA,TRBV5-1,TGCGCCAGCAGCTTAGAAACAGAATACTACACCTTC,CASSLETEYYTF
NA,TRBJ2-7,NA,TRBV6-2/TRBV6-3,TGTGCCAGCAGCCAATTGGACACGGCCTACGAGCAGTACTTC,CASSQLDTAYEQYF
NA,TRBJ1-2,NA,TRBV5-1,TGCGCCAGCAGCATAGGGGGGGACTATGGCTACACCTTC,CASSIGGDYGYTF
TRBD2,TRBJ2-3,NA,TRBV5-6,TGTGCCAGCAGCTTTCGTGGACTAGCTCAGCAAGATACGCAGTATTTT,CASSFRGLAQQDTQYF
NA,TRBJ2-7,NA,TRBV20-1,TGCAGTGCTAGGGCTAGCTACGAGCAGTACTTC,CSARASYEQYF
NA,TRBJ1-4,NA,TRBV12-3/TRBV12-4,TGTGCCAGCAGTTTAACGCGTGAAAAACTGTTTTTT,CASSLTREKLFF
NA,TRBJ2-1,few,TRBV4-3,TGCGCCAGCAGCCAAGGGGGTCCCTTGGGACTGGTGACGCAGTTCTTC,CASSQGGPLGLVTQFF
NA,TRBJ2-1,NA,TRBV5-1,TGCGCCAGCAGCAATCCCCGCAGTGAGCAGTTCTTC,CASSNPRSEQFF
NA,TRBJ1-6,NA,TRBV19,TGTGCCAGTAACCACGGGGATTCACCCCTCCACTTT,CASNHGDSPLHF
TRBD1,TRBJ1-5,NA,TRBV19,TGTGCCAGTATCGGGACAGGGGGCAATCAGCCCCAGCATTTT,CASIGTGGNQPQHF
TRBD1,TRBJ2-5,NA,TRBV19,TGTGCCAGTCAGGGGGCAGGAGAGACCCAGTACTTC,CASQGAGETQYF
NA,TRBJ1-2,NA,TRBV27,TGTGCCAGCAGTTTAGGCGGCTCCCTCTATGGCTACACCTTC,CASSLGGSLYGYTF
NA,TRBJ1-2,NA,TRBV25-1,TGTGCCAGCAGTGAATCTGGGGGGATAGGAGCTAACTATGGCTACACCTTC,CASSESGGIGANYGYTF
NA,TRBJ2-7,few,TRBV6-2/TRBV6-3,TGTGCCAGCAGTATCCCCCCGACTAGTATCTACGAGCAGTACTTC,CASSIPPTSIYEQYF